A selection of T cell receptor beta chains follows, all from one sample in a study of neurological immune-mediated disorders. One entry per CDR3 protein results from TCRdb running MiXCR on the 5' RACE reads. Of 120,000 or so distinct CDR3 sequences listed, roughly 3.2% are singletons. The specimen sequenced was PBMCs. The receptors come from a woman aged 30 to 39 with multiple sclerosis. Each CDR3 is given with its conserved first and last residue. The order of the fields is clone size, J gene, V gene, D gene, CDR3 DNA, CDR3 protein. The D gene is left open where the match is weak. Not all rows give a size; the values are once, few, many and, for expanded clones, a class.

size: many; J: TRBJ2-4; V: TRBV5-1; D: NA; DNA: TGCGCCAGCAGCTTAGAAGCTCTGGCTGCCAAAAACATTCAGTACTTC; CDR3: CASSLEALAAKNIQYF
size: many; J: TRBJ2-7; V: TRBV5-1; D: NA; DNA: TGCGCCAGCAGCTTGGATTCGGGCCAAGGGCAGTACTTC; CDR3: CASSLDSGQGQYF
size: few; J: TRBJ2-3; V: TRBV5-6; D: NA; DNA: TGTGCCAGCAGCTTCTCCGGCACAGATAAGCAGTATTTT; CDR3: CASSFSGTDKQYF
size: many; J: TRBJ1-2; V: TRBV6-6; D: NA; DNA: TGTGCCAGCAGTTACTCAGCAACTAACTATGGCTACACCTTC; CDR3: CASSYSATNYGYTF
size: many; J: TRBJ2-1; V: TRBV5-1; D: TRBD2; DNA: TGCGCCAGCAGCTTGGCCCTAGCGGGAGGATCCTACAATGAGCAGTTCTTC; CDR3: CASSLALAGGSYNEQFF
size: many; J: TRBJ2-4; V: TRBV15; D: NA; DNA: TGTGCCACCAGCCAGGAGCTAGCCAAAAACATTCAGTACTTC; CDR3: CATSQELAKNIQYF
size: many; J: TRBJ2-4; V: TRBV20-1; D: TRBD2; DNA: TGCAGTGCTAGAGACGGACGGGAGGGCCTAAACATTCAGTACTTC; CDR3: CSARDGREGLNIQYF
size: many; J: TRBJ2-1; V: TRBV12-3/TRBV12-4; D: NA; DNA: TGTGCCAGCAGTTTAGGTAGCCCGAGTGAGCAGTTCTTC; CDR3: CASSLGSPSEQFF
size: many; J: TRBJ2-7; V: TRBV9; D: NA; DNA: TGTGCCAGCAGCGTATCGGGCACGAGCTCCTACGAGCAGTACTTC; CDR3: CASSVSGTSSYEQYF
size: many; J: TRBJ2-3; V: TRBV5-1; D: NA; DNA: TGCGCCAGCAGCTTCAGCCAAACTAGCACAGATACGCAGTATTTT; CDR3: CASSFSQTSTDTQYF
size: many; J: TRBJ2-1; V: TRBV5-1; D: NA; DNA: TGCGCCAGCAGTCCCGGAGGACCCAATGAGCAGTTCTTC; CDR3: CASSPGGPNEQFF
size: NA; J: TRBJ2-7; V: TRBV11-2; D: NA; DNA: TGTGCCAGCAGCGATCGGGCTCGCAAATCCGAGCAGTACTTC; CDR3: CASSDRARKSEQYF
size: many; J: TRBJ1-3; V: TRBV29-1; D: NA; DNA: TGCAGCGTTGAAGTGCCGCACGGGGGAAACACCATATATTTT; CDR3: CSVEVPHGGNTIYF
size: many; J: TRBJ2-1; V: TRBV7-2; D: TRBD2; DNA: TGTGCCAGCAGCTCCCCTAGCGGGAACTATGAGCAGTTCTTC; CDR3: CASSSPSGNYEQFF
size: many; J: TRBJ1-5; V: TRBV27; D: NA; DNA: TGTGCCAGCAGCAACAGGGTGGATCAGCCCCAGCATTTT; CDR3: CASSNRVDQPQHF
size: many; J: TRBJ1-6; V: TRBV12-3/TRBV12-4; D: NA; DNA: TGTGCCAGCAGTCCCCGGGTAGGTCTAAATTCACCCCTCCACTTT; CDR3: CASSPRVGLNSPLHF
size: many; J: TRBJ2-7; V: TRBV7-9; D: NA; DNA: TGTGCCAGCAGCTTCGTCCCAAGCTCCTACGAGCAGTACTTC; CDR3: CASSFVPSSYEQYF
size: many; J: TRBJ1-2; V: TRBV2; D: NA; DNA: TGTGCCAGCACTAGTGGTTACAGCCTTGGCTACACCTTC; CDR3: CASTSGYSLGYTF
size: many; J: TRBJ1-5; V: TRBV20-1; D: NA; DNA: TGCAGTGCTAACGCGTGGGGGGGAGGGGGTAAAGATCAGCCCCAGCATTTT; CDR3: CSANAWGGGGKDQPQHF
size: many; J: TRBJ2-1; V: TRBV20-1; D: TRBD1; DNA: TGCAGTGGAAACAGGGGGGCGCTGGCAAGCTCCTACAATGAGCAGTTCTTC; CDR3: CSGNRGALASSYNEQFF
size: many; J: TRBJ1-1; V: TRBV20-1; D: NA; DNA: TGCAGTACTATGCTCGGTACTGAAGCTTTCTTT; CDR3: CSTMLGTEAFF
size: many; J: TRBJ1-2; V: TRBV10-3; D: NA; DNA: TGTGCCATCGAGGTGACTCGGGGCTATGGCTACACCTTC; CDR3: CAIEVTRGYGYTF
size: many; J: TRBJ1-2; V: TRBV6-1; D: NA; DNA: TGTGCCATCACGGAGGGGTCATACTATGGCTACACCTTC; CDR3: CAITEGSYYGYTF
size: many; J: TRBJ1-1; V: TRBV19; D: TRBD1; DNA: TGTGCCAGTAGTGGTCCCCTCAGGGGGGTGAACACTGAAGCTTTCTTT; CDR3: CASSGPLRGVNTEAFF
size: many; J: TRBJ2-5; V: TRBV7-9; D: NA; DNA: TGTGCCAGCAGCTCTCGACGGACAGAAGAGACCCAGTACTTC; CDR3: CASSSRRTEETQYF
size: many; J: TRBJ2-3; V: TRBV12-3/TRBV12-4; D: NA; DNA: TGTGCCAGCAGCCTCTGGGAGTCAAGCACAGATACGCAGTATTTT; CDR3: CASSLWESSTDTQYF
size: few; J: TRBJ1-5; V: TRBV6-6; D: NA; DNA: TGTGCCAGCAGTTCGGATCAGCCCCAGCATTTT; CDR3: CASSSDQPQHF
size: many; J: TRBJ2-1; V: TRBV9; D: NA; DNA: TGTGCCAGCAGCCCCCTTCTTGGCGGGCTAGACAATGAGCAGTTCTTC; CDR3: CASSPLLGGLDNEQFF
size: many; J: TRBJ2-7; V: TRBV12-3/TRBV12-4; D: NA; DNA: TGTGCCAGCAGTTTCAGGGGCCCCTTTTTTGACGAGCAGTACTTC; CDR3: CASSFRGPFFDEQYF
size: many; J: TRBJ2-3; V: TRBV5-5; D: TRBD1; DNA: TGTGCCAGCAGCTTACAGGGGAAGCGCACAGATACGCAGTATTTT; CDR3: CASSLQGKRTDTQYF
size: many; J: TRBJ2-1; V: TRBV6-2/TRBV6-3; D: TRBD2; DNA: TGTGCCAGCAGTGATAGCGGGGGGGGGAGAAATGAGCAGTTCTTC; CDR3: CASSDSGGGRNEQFF
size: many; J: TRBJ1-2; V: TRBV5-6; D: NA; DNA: TGTGCCAGCAGCTTGCAGGGTCTCTATGGCTACACCTTC; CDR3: CASSLQGLYGYTF
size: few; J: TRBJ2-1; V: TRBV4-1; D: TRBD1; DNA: TGCGCCAGCAGCCAAGCCCCCGGGACAGGGTGGGACAATGAGCAGTTCTTC; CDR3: CASSQAPGTGWDNEQFF
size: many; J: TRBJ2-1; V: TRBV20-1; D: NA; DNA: TGCAGTGCTGTTAGCGGCAATGAGCAGTTCTTC; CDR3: CSAVSGNEQFF
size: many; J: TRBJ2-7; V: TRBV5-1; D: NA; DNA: TGCGCCAGCAGCCACGGACAAACCTGGTCGTCGGAGCAGTACTTC; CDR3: CASSHGQTWSSEQYF
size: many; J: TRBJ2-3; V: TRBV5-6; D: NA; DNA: TGTGCCAGCAGCTTGGTGGCAGAGTATACGCAGTATTTT; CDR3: CASSLVAEYTQYF
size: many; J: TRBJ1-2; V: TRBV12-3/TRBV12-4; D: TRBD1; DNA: TGTGCCAGCATCGGGGGACAGGGGAACTATGGCTACACCTTC; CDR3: CASIGGQGNYGYTF
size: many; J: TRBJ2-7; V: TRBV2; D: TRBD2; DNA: TGTGCCAGCAGTGACCTAGCGGACTACTTCTTC; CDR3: CASSDLADYFF
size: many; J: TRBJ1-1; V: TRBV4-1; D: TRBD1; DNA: TGCGCCAGCAGCCAAGCGCCGGGTGGGACAGGGGGCACTGAAGCTTTCTTT; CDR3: CASSQAPGGTGGTEAFF
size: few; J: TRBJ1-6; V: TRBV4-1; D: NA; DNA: TGCGCCAGCAGCCAAGAGGGGAGCTCCTATAATTCACCCCTCCACTTT; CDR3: CASSQEGSSYNSPLHF
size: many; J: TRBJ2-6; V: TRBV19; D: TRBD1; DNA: TGTGCCACTAGACAGGGGACCTCTGGGGCCAACGTCCTGACTTTC; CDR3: CATRQGTSGANVLTF
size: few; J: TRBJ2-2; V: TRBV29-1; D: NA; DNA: TGCAGCGTTGAAGGAGGGGGGGCGTCGTGGGAGCTGTTTTTT; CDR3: CSVEGGGASWELFF
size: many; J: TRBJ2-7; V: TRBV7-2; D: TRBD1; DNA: TGTGCCAGCAGCCCAAGGACAGGGTCCTACGAGCAGTACTTC; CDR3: CASSPRTGSYEQYF
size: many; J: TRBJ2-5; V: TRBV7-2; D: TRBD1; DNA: TGTGCCAGCAGCGAGGGGGCCGTGTACCAAGAGACCCAGTACTTC; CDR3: CASSEGAVYQETQYF
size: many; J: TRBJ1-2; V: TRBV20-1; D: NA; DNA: TGCAGTGCTAGAGATCCCCAAGGGCCGGGGGATGGCTACACCTTC; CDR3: CSARDPQGPGDGYTF
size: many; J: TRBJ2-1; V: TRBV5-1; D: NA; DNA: TGCGCCAGCAGCTCTCTCGGGGACCCTTACAATGAGCAGTTCTTC; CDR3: CASSSLGDPYNEQFF
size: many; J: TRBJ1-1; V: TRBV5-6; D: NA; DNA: TGTGCCAGCAGCTTTCGAGGCAGTGAAGCTTTCTTT; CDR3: CASSFRGSEAFF
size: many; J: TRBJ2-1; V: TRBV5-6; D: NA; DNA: TGTGCCAGCAGCTTGGTCTCAGGTAATGAGCAGTTCTTC; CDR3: CASSLVSGNEQFF
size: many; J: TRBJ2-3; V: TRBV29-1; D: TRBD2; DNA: TGCAGCCTCGCCGGGGGGGCAACCAGCACAGATACGCAGTATTTT; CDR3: CSLAGGATSTDTQYF
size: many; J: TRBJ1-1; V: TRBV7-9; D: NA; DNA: TGTGCCAGCAGCCCCCTGTTGGGTTGGAACACTGAAGCTTTCTTT; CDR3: CASSPLLGWNTEAFF
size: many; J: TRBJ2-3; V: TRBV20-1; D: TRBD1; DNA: TGCAGTGCTGGAGTTGGGACAGCAACAGATACGCAGTATTTT; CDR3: CSAGVGTATDTQYF
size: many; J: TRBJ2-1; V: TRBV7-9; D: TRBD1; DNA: TGTGCCAGCAGCAGACCGGGACAGGGCTACAATGAGCAGTTCTTC; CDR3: CASSRPGQGYNEQFF
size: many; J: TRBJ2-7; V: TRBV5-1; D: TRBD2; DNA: TGCGCCAGCAGCCTAGCGGGCGGAACTACCAATTACGAGCAGTACTTC; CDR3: CASSLAGGTTNYEQYF